This T cell receptor beta chain was sequenced for a study of blood T cell repertoires in COVID-19. In the study overall: From T cells, B-cell-depleted T cells, or PBMCs came the material, which was cDNA or gDNA.

This clone was counted a single time. V lost 0 bases to trimming and J lost 2 bases, with 13 bases between them. Looked up from germline, CDR1 is GTSNPN and CDR2 is SVGIG (reference sequence). CDR3 length equals 15 residues. TCRdb's table, derived via immunoSEQ multiplex PCR, lists solely in-frame clones and lacks some. The sample carries 300,000 to 400,000 clones, 85% to 90% recorded once. The receptor was derived from a woman aged 45-65 years with COVID-19, enrolled during active disease. The sequenced sample was peripheral blood. The genes are TRBV30 and TRBJ2-5; D may be TRBD1 (6 bases). CDR3 sequence (DNA): TGTGCCTGGAGTGTCTTTGGACAGAAGCAAGAGACCCAGTACTTC. Translating it yields CAWSVFGQKQETQYF.